This TCR beta chain came from a study of blood T cell repertoires in COVID-19. This CDR3 has 15 amino acids. V dropped 1 base and J dropped 10 bases, with 14 bases sitting between them. Germline V gene sequence: CDR1 MDHEN, CDR2 SYDVKM. Per the original methods: Reference gene primer amplification gave nucleated cell count estimates. The assay was immunoSEQ multiplex PCR, and TCRdb's table has in-frame clones only and misses some. V, J and clone size reflect that table, while D and trimming were determined from the DNA. The sample yields about 97,000 clones, over 80% seen once. The clonotype was recovered from a man between 45 and 60 years old with acute or convalescent COVID-19. The chain carries TRBV28 and TRBJ1-6, with D tentatively TRBD1 (5 bases). Sequenced material: peripheral blood. CDR3 loop: CASSLLAGTRSPLHF. CDR3 nucleotide sequence: TGTGCCAGCAGTTTATTAGCGGGGACCCGGTCACCCCTCCACTTT.